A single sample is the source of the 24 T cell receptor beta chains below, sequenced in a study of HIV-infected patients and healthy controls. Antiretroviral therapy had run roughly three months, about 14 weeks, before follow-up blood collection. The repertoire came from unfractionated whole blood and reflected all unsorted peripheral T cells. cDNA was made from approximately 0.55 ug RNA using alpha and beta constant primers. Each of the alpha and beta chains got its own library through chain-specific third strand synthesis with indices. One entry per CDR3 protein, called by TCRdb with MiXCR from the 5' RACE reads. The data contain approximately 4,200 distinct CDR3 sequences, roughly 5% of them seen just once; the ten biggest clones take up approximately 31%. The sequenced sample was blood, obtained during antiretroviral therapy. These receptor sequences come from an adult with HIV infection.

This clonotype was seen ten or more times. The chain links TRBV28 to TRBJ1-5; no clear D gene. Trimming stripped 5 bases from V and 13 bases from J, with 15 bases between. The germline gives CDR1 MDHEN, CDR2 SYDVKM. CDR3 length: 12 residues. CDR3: CASSPFGSPQHF. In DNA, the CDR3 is TGTGCCAGCAGTCCCTTCGGTTCTCCTCAGCATTTT.

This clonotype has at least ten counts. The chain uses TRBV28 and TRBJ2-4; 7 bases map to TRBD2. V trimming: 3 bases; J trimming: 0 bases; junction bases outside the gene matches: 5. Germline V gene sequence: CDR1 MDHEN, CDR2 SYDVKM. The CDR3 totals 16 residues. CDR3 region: CASSFRGDLAKNIQYF. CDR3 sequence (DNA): TGTGCCAGCAGTTTCCGGGGGGACCTAGCCAAAAACATTCAGTACTTC. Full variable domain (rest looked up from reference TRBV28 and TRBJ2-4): DVKVTQSSRYLVKRTGEKVFLECVQDMDHENMFWYRQDPGLGLRLIYFSYDVKMKEKGDIPEGYSVSREKKERFSLILESASTNQTSMYLCASSFRGDLAKNIQYFGAGTRLSVL.

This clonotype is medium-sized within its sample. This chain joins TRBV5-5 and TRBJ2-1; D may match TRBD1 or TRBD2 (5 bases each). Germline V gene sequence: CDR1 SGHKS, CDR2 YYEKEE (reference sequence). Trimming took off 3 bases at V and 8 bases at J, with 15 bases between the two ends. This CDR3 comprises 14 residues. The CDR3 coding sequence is TGTGCCAGCAGCTCACCGGGACGTCCCGATGAGCAGTTCTTC. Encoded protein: CASSSPGRPDEQFF.

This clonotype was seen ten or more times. CDR3 loop: CASSLTGNLQETQYF. The CDR3 DNA sequence: TGTGCCAGCAGCCTGACAGGGAATCTCCAAGAGACCCAGTACTTC. This chain uses TRBV6-5 with TRBJ2-5; TRBD1 agrees at 7 bases. The CDR3 contains 15 residues. Trimming took 6 bases from V and 1 from J; bases not matched to a gene: 8. The V gene's germline CDR1 is MNHEY and CDR2 SVGAGI.

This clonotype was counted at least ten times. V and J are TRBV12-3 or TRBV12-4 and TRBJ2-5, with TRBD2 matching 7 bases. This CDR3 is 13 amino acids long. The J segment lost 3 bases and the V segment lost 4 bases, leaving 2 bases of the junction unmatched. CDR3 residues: CASSYAGEETQYF. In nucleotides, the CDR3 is TGTGCCAGCAGTTACGCGGGGGAAGAGACCCAGTACTTC.

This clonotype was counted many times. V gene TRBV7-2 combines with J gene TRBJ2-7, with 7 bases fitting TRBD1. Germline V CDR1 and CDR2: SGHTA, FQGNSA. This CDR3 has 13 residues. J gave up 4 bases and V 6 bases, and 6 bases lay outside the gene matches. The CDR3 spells CASSTNRGYEQYF. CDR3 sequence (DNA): TGTGCCAGCAGTACGAACAGGGGTTACGAGCAGTACTTC.

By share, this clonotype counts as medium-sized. CDR3 residues: CSAPPPRQGRGVNEKLFF. The CDR3 DNA follows: TGCAGTGCCCCGCCACCGAGACAGGGCCGTGGGGTTAATGAAAAACTGTTTTTT. The chain uses TRBV20-1 and TRBJ1-4; 7 positions agree with TRBD1. After removal of 6 bases from V and 4 bases from J, the junction contained 20 bases not matched to a gene. Germline-derived CDR1 and CDR2 are DFQATT and SNEGSKA (reference sequence). The CDR3 spans 18 residues.

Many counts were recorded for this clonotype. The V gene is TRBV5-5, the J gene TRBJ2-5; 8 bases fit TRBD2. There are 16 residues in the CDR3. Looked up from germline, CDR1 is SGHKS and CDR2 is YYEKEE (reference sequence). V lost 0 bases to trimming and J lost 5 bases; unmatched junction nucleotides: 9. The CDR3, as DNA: TGTGCCAGCAGCTTGGGTACAGCGGGGGTTGCGGAGACCCAGTACTTC. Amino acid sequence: CASSLGTAGVAETQYF.

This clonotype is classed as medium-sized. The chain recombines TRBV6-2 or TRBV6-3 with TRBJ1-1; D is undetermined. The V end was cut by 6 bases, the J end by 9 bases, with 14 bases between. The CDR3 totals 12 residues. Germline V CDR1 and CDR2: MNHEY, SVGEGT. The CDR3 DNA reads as TGTGCCAGCAGGCGGCGGATAGAGAAAGCTTTCTTT. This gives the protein CASRRRIEKAFF.

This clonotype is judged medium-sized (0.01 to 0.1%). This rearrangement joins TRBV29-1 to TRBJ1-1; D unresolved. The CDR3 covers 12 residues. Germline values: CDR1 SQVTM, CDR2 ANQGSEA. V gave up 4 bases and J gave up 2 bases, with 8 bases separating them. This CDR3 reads CSVADSNTEAFF. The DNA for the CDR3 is TGCAGCGTTGCCGATAGTAACACTGAAGCTTTCTTT. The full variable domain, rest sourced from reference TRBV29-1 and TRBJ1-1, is SAVISQKPSRDICQRGTSLTIQCQVDSQVTMMFWYRQQPGQSLTLIATANQGSEATYESGFVIDKFPISRPNLTFSTLTVSNMSPEDSSIYLCSVADSNTEAFFGQGTRLTVV.

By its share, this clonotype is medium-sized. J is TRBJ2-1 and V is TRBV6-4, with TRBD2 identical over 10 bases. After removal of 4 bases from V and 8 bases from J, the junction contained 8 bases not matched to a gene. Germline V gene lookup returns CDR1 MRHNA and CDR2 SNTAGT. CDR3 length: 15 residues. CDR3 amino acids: CASSALAGGEDEQFF. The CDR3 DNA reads TGTGCCAGCAGTGCTTTAGCGGGGGGTGAGGATGAGCAGTTCTTC.

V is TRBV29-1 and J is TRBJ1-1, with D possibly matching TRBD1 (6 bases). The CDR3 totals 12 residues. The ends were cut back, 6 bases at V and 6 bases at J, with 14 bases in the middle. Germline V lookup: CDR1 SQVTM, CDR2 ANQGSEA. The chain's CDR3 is CSVPPGGAEAFF. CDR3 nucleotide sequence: TGCAGCGTCCCCCCGGGGGGCGCTGAAGCTTTCTTT.

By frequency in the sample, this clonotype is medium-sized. The CDR3 loop reads CASSELEGASPLHF. CDR3 nucleotides: TGTGCCAGCAGTGAATTGGAGGGGGCTTCACCCCTCCACTTT. This sequence joins TRBV6-1 and TRBJ1-6, with TRBD1 matching over 7 bases. This CDR3 is 14 amino acids long. Germline CDR1 MNHNS, CDR2 SASEGT. V shed 2 bases, J shed 9 bases, and the junction held 4 bases outside the gene matches.

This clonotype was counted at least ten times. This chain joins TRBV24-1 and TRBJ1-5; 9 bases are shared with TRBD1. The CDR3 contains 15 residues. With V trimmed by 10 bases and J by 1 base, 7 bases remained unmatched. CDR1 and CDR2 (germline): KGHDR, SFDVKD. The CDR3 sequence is CATQRGQGSNQPQHF. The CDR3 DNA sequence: TGTGCCACTCAAAGGGGACAGGGAAGCAATCAGCCCCAGCATTTT.

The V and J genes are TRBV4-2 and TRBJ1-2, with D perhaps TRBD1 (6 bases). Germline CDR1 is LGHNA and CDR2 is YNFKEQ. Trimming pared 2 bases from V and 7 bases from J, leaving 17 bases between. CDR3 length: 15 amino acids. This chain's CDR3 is CASSQPTGGRLGYTF. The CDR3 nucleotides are TGTGCCAGCAGCCAACCCACCGGGGGCCGGCTTGGCTACACCTTC.

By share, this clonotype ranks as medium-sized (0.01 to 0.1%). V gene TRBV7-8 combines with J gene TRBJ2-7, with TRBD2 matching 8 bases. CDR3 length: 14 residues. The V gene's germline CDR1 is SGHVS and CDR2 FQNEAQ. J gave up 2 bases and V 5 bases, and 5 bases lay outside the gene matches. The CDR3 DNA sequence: TGTGCCAGCAGCACTAGGACTAGCACCTACGAGCAGTACTTC. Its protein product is CASSTRTSTYEQYF.

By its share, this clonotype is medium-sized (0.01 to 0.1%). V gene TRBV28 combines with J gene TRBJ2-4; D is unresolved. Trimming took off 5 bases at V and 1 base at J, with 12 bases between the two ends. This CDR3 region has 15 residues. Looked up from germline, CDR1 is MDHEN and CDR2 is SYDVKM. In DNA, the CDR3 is TGTGCCAGCAGTCTCTCTCGGACGGCCAAAAACATTCAGTACTTC. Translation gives CASSLSRTAKNIQYF. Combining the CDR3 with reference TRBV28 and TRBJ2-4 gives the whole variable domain DVKVTQSSRYLVKRTGEKVFLECVQDMDHENMFWYRQDPGLGLRLIYFSYDVKMKEKGDIPEGYSVSREKKERFSLILESASTNQTSMYLCASSLSRTAKNIQYFGAGTRLSVL.

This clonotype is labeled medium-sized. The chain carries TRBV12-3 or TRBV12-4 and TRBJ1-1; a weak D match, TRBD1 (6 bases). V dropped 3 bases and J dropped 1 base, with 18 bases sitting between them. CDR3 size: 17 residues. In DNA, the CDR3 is TGTGCCAGCAGTTTGGGGGGCTGGGGATGGGCGAACACTGAAGCTTTCTTT. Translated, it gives CASSLGGWGWANTEAFF.

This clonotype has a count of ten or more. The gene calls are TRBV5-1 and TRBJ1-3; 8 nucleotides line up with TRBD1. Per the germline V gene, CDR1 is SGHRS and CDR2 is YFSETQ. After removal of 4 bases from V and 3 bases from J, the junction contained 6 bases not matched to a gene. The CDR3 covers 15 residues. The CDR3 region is CASSRTGSSGNTIYF. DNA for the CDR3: TGCGCCAGCAGCAGGACAGGGTCTAGTGGAAACACCATATATTTT.

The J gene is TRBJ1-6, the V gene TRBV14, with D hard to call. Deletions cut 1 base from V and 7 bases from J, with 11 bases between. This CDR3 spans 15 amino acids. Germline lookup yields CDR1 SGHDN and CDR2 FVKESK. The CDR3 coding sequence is TGTGCCAGCAGCCAAGGAGGTTTTGCCAATTCACCCCTCCACTTT. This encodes CASSQGGFANSPLHF.

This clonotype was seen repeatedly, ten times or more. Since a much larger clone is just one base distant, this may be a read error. The CDR3: CACSPGQGMNTEAFF. CDR3 DNA: TGTGCCTGCAGCCCTGGACAGGGGATGAACACTGAAGCTTTCTTT. V gene TRBV7-9 combines with J gene TRBJ1-1, with 9 bases matching TRBD1. This CDR3 contains 15 residues. Germline V gene lookup returns CDR1 SEHNR and CDR2 FQNEAQ (reference sequence).

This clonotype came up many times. This CDR3 reads CASSLGSVYEQFF. DNA of the CDR3: TGTGCCAGCAGCTTGGGTTCAGTCTATGAGCAGTTCTTC. The chain uses TRBV5-5 and TRBJ2-1; D gene uncertain. Trimming pared 0 bases from V and 8 bases from J, leaving 9 bases between. Per germline, CDR1 SGHKS and CDR2 YYEKEE (reference sequence). The CDR3 has 13 amino acids. Variable domain in full (rest from reference TRBV5-5 and TRBJ2-1): DAGVTQSPTHLIKTRGQQVTLRCSPISGHKSVSWYQQVLGQGPQFIFQYYEKEERGRGNFPDRFSARQFPNYSSELNVNALLLGDSALYLCASSLGSVYEQFFGPGTRLTVL.

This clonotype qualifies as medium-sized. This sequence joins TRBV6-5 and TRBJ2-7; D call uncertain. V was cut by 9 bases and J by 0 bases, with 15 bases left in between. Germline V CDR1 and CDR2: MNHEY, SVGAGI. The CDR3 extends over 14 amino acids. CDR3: CARAERQASYEQYF. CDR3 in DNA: TGTGCCAGGGCAGAGAGGCAGGCCTCCTACGAGCAGTACTTC.

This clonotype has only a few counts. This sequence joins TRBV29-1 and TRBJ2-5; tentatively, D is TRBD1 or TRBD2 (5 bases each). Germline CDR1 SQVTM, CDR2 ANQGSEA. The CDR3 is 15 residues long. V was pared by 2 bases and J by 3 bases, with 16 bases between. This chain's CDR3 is CSVERFGASKETQYF. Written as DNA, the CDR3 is TGCAGCGTTGAACGGTTCGGGGCTAGCAAAGAGACCCAGTACTTC.